This T cell receptor beta chain appears in the sequencing data of a study of tumor-infiltrating lymphocytes in primary liver carcinoma. About this clonotype: The antigen remains undetermined. One base away lies a much larger clone, so this may be a sequencing read error.

Constant-region priming of roughly 0.45 ug total RNA yielded TCR beta cDNA. ARM-PCR was slightly modified, and three nested multiplex PCR rounds with it gave rise to the TCR beta libraries. In the first two PCR rounds, TRBV1-TRBV30 forward primers were paired with a C-beta reverse primer, and each round lasted approximately 9 cycles. MiXCR was run by TCRdb on the multiplex PCR reads, yielding one entry per CDR3 protein. Of under 150,000 distinct CDR3 sequences in the sample, about two thirds were seen once. Each 20-30 mg portion of unsorted bulk tissue served as the source for co-extraction of RNA and DNA. Surgeons treated the primary liver carcinoma of the patients by surgical resection. Notes on the study in general: Lesser overlap characterized tumor-adjacent and tumor-blood pairs relative to tumor region pairs.

This CDR3 contains 17 residues. Germline lookup yields CDR1 SGHRS and CDR2 YFSETQ. This sequence was found in a woman in her sixties or seventies with primary liver carcinoma and hepatitis B virus infection. The V and J genes are TRBV5-1 and TRBJ2-3, with no clear D. The sample comprised tumor-adjacent normal liver tissue. CDR3 in amino acids: CASNLAPSFRVTDTQYF. DNA of the CDR3: TGCGCCAGCAACTTGGCCCCTAGTTTTAGGGTCACAGATACGCAGTATTTT.